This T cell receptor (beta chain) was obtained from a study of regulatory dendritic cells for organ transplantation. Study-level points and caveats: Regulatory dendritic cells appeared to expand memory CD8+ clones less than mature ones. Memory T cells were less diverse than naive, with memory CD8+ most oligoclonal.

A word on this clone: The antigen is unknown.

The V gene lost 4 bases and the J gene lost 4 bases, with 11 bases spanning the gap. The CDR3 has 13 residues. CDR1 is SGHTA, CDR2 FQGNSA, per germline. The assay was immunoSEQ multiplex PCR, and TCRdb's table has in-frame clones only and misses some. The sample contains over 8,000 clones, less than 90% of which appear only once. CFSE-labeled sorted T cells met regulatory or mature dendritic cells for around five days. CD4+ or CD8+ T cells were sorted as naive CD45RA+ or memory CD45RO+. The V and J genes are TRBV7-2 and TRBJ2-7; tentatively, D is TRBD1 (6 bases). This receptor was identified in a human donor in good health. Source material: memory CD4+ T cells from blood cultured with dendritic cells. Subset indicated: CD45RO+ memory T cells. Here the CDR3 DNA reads TGTGCCAGCAGCTCAAGACAGGAATACGAGCAGTACTTC. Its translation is CASSSRQEYEQYF.